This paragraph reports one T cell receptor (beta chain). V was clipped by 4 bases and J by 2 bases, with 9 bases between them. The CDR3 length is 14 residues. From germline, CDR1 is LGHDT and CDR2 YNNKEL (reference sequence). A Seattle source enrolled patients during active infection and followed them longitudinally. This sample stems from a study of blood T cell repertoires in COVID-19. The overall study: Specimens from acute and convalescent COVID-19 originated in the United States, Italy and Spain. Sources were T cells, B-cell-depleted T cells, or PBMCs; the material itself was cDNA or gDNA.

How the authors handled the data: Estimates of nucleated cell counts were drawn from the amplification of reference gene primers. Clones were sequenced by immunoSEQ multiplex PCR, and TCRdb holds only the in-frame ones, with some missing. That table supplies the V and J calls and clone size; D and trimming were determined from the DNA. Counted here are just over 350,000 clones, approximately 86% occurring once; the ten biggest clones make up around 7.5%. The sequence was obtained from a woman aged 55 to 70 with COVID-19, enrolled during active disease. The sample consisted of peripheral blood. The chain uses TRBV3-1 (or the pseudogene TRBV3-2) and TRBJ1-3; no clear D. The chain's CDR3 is CASSPPGAGNTIYF. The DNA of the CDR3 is TGTGCCAGCAGCCCCCCCGGGGCTGGAAACACCATATATTTT.